This is a list of T cell receptor beta chains from one sample in a study of T-cell reconstitution after alpha-beta-depleted transplantation in children. TCRdb passed the PCR reads through MiXCR, listing each CDR3 protein once. This table holds hundreds of thousands of distinct CDR3 sequences, roughly a tenth found once. The material sequenced was PBMCs, taken before TCRalphabeta/CD19-depleted stem cell transplant. The receptor source for this set is a child aged 2-9 years with inherited bone marrow failure, due to receive a stem cell transplant. Both conserved end residues are part of each CDR3. The order of the fields is CDR3 protein, CDR3 DNA, J gene, D gene, V gene, clone size. A D gene is named only where the DNA matches it firmly. The size entry is marked missing in some rows and otherwise reads once, few, many or a size class.

cdr3_aa: CSARLFGQGRSNQPQHF; cdr3_nt: TGCAGTGCTAGGTTGTTCGGACAGGGGCGAAGCAATCAGCCCCAGCATTTT; j_call: TRBJ1-5; d_call: TRBD1; v_call: TRBV20-1; clone_size: few
cdr3_aa: CASKTLFEGTYGYTF; cdr3_nt: TGTGCCAGCAAAACCCTCTTTGAGGGCACATATGGCTACACCTTC; j_call: TRBJ1-2; d_call: NA; v_call: TRBV12-3/TRBV12-4; clone_size: many
cdr3_aa: CASSLTRQGQFF; cdr3_nt: TGTGCCAGCAGTTTGACGAGACAGGGGCAGTTCTTC; j_call: TRBJ2-1; d_call: TRBD1; v_call: TRBV12-3/TRBV12-4; clone_size: few
cdr3_aa: CATSRSSRTDTQYF; cdr3_nt: TGTGCCACCAGCCGCTCCTCTCGCACAGATACGCAGTATTTT; j_call: TRBJ2-3; d_call: NA; v_call: TRBV15; clone_size: many
cdr3_aa: CASSQDRVFSGELFF; cdr3_nt: TGTGCCAGCAGCCAAGACAGGGTCTTCTCCGGGGAGCTGTTTTTT; j_call: TRBJ2-2; d_call: NA; v_call: TRBV3-1; clone_size: NA
cdr3_aa: CASSLALAGLRTDTQYF; cdr3_nt: TGTGCCAGCAGCTTAGCACTAGCGGGATTAAGAACAGATACGCAGTATTTT; j_call: TRBJ2-3; d_call: TRBD2; v_call: TRBV7-2; clone_size: NA
cdr3_aa: CASRSGSQETQYF; cdr3_nt: TGTGCCAGCAGATCGGGCAGCCAAGAGACCCAGTACTTC; j_call: TRBJ2-5; d_call: NA; v_call: TRBV7-9; clone_size: few
cdr3_aa: CASRGTGTSGYNEQFF; cdr3_nt: TGTGCCAGCAGGGGTACCGGGACTAGCGGATACAATGAGCAGTTCTTC; j_call: TRBJ2-1; d_call: TRBD2; v_call: TRBV12-3/TRBV12-4; clone_size: many
cdr3_aa: CASSITPGGNQPQHF; cdr3_nt: TGTGCCAGTAGTATAACCCCCGGTGGCAATCAGCCCCAGCATTTT; j_call: TRBJ1-5; d_call: NA; v_call: TRBV19; clone_size: NA
cdr3_aa: CASSVANQPQHF; cdr3_nt: TGTGCCAGCAGTGTGGCTAATCAGCCCCAGCATTTT; j_call: TRBJ1-5; d_call: NA; v_call: TRBV28; clone_size: many
cdr3_aa: CASRPTPVSRFEQYF; cdr3_nt: TGTGCCAGCAGACCGACCCCTGTATCAAGGTTCGAGCAGTACTTC; j_call: TRBJ2-7; d_call: NA; v_call: TRBV7-6; clone_size: many
cdr3_aa: CASSQYTGYTYEQYF; cdr3_nt: TGCGCCAGCAGCCAATACACAGGGTACACTTACGAGCAGTACTTC; j_call: TRBJ2-7; d_call: NA; v_call: TRBV4-1; clone_size: few
cdr3_aa: CAWSSGQMANEQFF; cdr3_nt: TGTGCCTGGAGTTCCGGACAGATGGCAAATGAGCAGTTCTTC; j_call: TRBJ2-1; d_call: NA; v_call: TRBV30; clone_size: NA
cdr3_aa: CASSLWREGADTQYF; cdr3_nt: TGTGCCAGCAGCCTCTGGCGGGAAGGTGCAGATACGCAGTATTTT; j_call: TRBJ2-3; d_call: NA; v_call: TRBV7-2; clone_size: many
cdr3_aa: CASVSHRRRGQETQYF; cdr3_nt: TGTGCCAGCGTCTCTCACCGGCGGAGGGGGCAAGAGACCCAGTACTTC; j_call: TRBJ2-5; d_call: NA; v_call: TRBV27; clone_size: NA
cdr3_aa: CASSSVLITDTQYF; cdr3_nt: TGCGCCAGCAGCTCGGTACTCATCACAGATACGCAGTATTTT; j_call: TRBJ2-3; d_call: NA; v_call: TRBV5-1; clone_size: NA
cdr3_aa: CSARVRTIHEQFF; cdr3_nt: TGCAGTGCTAGAGTCAGGACTATCCATGAGCAGTTCTTC; j_call: TRBJ2-1; d_call: NA; v_call: TRBV20-1; clone_size: many
cdr3_aa: CSAKGLAGSYNEQFF; cdr3_nt: TGCAGTGCTAAAGGACTAGCGGGATCCTACAATGAGCAGTTCTTC; j_call: TRBJ2-1; d_call: TRBD2; v_call: TRBV20-1; clone_size: few
cdr3_aa: CASSLGPDVAYEQYF; cdr3_nt: TGTGCCAGCAGTTTAGGTCCGGATGTGGCGTACGAGCAGTACTTC; j_call: TRBJ2-7; d_call: NA; v_call: TRBV12-3/TRBV12-4; clone_size: many
cdr3_aa: CATSVGGHNEQFF; cdr3_nt: TGTGCCACCAGCGTTGGGGGGCACAATGAGCAGTTCTTC; j_call: TRBJ2-1; d_call: NA; v_call: TRBV15; clone_size: NA
cdr3_aa: CASSLSYRADTGELFF; cdr3_nt: TGTGCCAGCAGTCTAAGTTACCGGGCCGACACCGGGGAGCTGTTTTTT; j_call: TRBJ2-2; d_call: NA; v_call: TRBV7-2; clone_size: NA
cdr3_aa: CASRRGLAVYNEQFF; cdr3_nt: TGTGCCAGCAGGAGGGGACTAGCGGTCTACAATGAGCAGTTCTTC; j_call: TRBJ2-1; d_call: TRBD2; v_call: TRBV12-3/TRBV12-4; clone_size: NA
cdr3_aa: CASIRLAGGPHHTGELFF; cdr3_nt: TGCGCCAGCATTCGCTTGGCGGGAGGGCCTCATCACACCGGGGAGCTGTTTTTT; j_call: TRBJ2-2; d_call: TRBD2; v_call: TRBV23-1; clone_size: NA
cdr3_aa: CASHGTQYF; cdr3_nt: TGTGCCAGCCACGGGACCCAGTACTTC; j_call: TRBJ2-5; d_call: NA; v_call: TRBV5-4; clone_size: many
cdr3_aa: CSVERPSGAHYNEQFF; cdr3_nt: TGCAGCGTTGAGCGGCCTAGCGGGGCCCATTACAATGAGCAGTTCTTC; j_call: TRBJ2-1; d_call: TRBD2; v_call: TRBV29-1; clone_size: few
cdr3_aa: CASSQGRASALNEQFF; cdr3_nt: TGTGCCAGCAGCCAAGGCAGGGCTTCAGCCCTAAATGAGCAGTTCTTC; j_call: TRBJ2-1; d_call: NA; v_call: TRBV4-2; clone_size: many
cdr3_aa: CATGGGTGTQPQHF; cdr3_nt: TGTGCCACCGGCGGAGGGACAGGGACACAGCCCCAGCATTTT; j_call: TRBJ1-5; d_call: TRBD1; v_call: TRBV24-1; clone_size: many
cdr3_aa: CSAHGTLKNEQFF; cdr3_nt: TGCAGTGCTCACGGGACTTTAAAAAATGAGCAGTTCTTC; j_call: TRBJ2-1; d_call: NA; v_call: TRBV20-1; clone_size: NA
cdr3_aa: CASSYNAVSSGTDTQYF; cdr3_nt: TGTGCCAGCAGTTACAATGCTGTTAGTAGCGGCACAGATACGCAGTATTTT; j_call: TRBJ2-3; d_call: NA; v_call: TRBV6-5; clone_size: NA